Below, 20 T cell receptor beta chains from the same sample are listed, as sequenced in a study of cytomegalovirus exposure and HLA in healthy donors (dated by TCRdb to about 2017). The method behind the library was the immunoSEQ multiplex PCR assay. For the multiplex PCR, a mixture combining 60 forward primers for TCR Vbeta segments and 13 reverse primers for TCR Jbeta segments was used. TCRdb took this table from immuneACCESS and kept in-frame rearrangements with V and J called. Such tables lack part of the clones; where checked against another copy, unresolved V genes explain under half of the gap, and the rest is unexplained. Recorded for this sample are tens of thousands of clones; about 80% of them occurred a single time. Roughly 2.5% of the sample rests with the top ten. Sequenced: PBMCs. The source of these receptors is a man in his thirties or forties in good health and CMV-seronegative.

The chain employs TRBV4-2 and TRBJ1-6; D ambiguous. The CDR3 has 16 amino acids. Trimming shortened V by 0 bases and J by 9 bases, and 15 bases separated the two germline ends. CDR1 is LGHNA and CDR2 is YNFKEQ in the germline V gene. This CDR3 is CASSQDSVVNGSPLHF. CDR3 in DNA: TGTGCCAGCAGCCAAGATTCCGTGGTCAACGGTTCACCCCTCCACTTT.

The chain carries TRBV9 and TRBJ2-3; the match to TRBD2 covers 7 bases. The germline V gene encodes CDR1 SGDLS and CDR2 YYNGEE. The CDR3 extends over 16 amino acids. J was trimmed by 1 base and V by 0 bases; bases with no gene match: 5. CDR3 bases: TGTGCCAGCAGCGTAGTGGGGGGGTATGGCACAGATACGCAGTATTTT. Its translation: CASSVVGGYGTDTQYF. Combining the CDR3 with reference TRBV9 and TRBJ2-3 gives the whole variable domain DSGVTQTPKHLITATGQRVTLRCSPRSGDLSVYWYQQSLDQGLQFLIQYYNGEERAKGNILERFSAQQFPDLHSELNLSSLELGDSALYFCASSVVGGYGTDTQYFGPGTRLTVL.

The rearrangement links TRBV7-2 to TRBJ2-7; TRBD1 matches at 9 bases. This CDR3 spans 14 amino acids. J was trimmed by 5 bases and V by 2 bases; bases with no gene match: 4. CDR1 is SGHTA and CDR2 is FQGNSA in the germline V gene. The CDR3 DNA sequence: TGTGCCAGCAGCTTACACAGGGGGCGCGACGAGCAGTACTTC. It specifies CASSLHRGRDEQYF.

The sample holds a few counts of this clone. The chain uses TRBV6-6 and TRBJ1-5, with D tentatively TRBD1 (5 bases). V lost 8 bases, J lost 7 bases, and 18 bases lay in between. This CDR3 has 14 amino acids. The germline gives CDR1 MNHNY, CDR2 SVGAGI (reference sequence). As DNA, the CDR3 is TGTGCCAGCCTGGAACAGGCGCTCGGGCAGCCCCAGCATTTT. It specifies CASLEQALGQPQHF.

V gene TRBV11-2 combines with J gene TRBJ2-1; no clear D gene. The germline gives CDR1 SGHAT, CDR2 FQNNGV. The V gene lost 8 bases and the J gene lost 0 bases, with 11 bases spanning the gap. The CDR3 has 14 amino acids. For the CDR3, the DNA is TGTGCCAGCCATACCGCCAGCTCCTACAATGAGCAGTTCTTC. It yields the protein CASHTASSYNEQFF. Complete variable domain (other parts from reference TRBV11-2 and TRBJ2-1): EAGVAQSPRYKIIEKRQSVAFWCNPISGHATLYWYQQILGQGPKLLIQFQNNGVVDDSQLPKDRFSAERLKGVDSTLKIQPAKLEDSAVYLCASHTASSYNEQFFGPGTRLTVL.

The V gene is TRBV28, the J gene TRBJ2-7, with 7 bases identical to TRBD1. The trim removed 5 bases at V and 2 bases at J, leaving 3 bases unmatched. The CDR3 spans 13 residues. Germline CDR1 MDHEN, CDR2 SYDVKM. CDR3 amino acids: CASSPGQTYEQYF. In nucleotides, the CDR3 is TGTGCCAGCAGTCCGGGACAGACCTACGAGCAGTACTTC.

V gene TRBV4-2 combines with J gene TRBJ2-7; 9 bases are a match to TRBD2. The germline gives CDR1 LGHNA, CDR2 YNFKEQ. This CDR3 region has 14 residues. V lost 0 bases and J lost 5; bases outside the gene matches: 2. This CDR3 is CASSQELAGDEQYF. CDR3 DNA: TGTGCCAGCAGCCAAGAGTTAGCGGGAGACGAGCAGTACTTC.

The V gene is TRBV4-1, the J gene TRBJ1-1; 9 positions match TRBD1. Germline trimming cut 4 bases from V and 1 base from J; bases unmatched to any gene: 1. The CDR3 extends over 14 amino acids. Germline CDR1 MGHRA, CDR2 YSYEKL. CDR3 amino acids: CASSPDRGNTEAFF. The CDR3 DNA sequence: TGCGCCAGCAGCCCGGACAGGGGGAACACTGAAGCTTTCTTT.

CDR3 sequence (DNA): TGTGCCAGCAGCCTCCAGGGGAGCACAGATACGCAGTATTTT. This translates into CASSLQGSTDTQYF. The J gene is TRBJ2-3, the V gene TRBV7-2, with D tentatively TRBD1 (6 bases). CDR1 SGHTA and CDR2 FQGNSA come from the germline V gene. V lost 5 bases to trimming and J lost 0 bases, with 9 bases between them. CDR3 length: 14 residues.

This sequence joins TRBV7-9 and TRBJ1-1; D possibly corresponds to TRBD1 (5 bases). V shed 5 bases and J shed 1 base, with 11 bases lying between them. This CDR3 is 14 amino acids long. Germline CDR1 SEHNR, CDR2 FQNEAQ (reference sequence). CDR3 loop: CASSPYQGNTEAFF. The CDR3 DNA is TGTGCCAGCAGCCCCTATCAGGGGAACACTGAAGCTTTCTTT.

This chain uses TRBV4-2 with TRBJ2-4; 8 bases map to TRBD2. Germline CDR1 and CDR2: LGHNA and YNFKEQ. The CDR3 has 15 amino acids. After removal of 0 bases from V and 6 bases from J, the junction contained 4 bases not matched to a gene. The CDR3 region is CASSQETREGNIQYF. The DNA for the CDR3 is TGTGCCAGCAGCCAAGAGACACGGGAGGGAAACATTCAGTACTTC.

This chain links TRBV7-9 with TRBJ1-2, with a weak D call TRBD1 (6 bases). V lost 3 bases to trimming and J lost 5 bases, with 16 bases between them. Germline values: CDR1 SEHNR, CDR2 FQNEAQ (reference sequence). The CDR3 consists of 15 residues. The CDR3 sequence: CASSFRTAPSYGYTF. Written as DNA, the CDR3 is TGTGCCAGCAGCTTTAGGACAGCCCCCTCTTATGGCTACACCTTC.

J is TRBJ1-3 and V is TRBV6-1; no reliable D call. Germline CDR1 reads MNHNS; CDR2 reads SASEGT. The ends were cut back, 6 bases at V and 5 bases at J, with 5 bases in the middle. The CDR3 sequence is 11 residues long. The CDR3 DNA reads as TGTGCCAGCAGCAACAGAAACACCATATATTTT. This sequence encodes CASSNRNTIYF.

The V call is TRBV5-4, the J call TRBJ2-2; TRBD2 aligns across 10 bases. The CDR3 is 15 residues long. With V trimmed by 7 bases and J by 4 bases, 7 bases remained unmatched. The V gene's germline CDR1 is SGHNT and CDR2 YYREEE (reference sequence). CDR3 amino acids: CASGLAGGGTGELFF. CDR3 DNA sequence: TGTGCCAGCGGGTTAGCGGGAGGTGGCACCGGGGAGCTGTTTTTT.

The CDR3 protein is CASSVYSRGYTF. For the CDR3, the DNA is TGTGCCAGCAGCGTCTACAGCCGCGGCTACACCTTC. The rearrangement uses TRBV5-6 and TRBJ1-2; no clear D. In germline, CDR1 is SGHDT, CDR2 YYEEEE. V was clipped by 4 bases and J by 8 bases, with 12 bases between them. CDR3 length: 12 amino acids.

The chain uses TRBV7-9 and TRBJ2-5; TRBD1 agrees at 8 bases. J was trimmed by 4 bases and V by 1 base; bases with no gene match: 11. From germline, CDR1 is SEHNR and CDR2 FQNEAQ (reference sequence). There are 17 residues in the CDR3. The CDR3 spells CASSLGAYRGRRETQYF. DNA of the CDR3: TGTGCCAGCAGCTTAGGGGCCTACAGGGGGAGGCGAGAGACCCAGTACTTC.

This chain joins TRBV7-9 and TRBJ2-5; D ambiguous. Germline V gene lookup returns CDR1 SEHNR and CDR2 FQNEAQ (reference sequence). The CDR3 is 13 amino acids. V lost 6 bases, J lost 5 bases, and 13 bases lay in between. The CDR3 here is CASSQSRVETQYF. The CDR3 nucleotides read TGTGCCAGCAGTCAGAGCCGGGTCGAGACCCAGTACTTC.

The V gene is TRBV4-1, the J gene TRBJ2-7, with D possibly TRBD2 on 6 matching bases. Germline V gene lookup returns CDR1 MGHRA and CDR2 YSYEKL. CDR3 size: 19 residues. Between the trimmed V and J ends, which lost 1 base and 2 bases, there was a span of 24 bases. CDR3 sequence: CASSQGPPPVSSEAYEQYF. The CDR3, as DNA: TGCGCCAGCAGCCAAGGGCCCCCACCCGTCTCTAGCGAAGCCTACGAGCAGTACTTC.

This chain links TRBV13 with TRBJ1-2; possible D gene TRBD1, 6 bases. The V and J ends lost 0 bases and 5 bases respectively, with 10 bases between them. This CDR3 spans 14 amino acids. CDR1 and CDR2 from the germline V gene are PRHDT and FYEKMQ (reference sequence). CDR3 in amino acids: CASSLGRQGYGYTF. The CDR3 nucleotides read TGTGCCAGCAGCTTAGGCAGGCAGGGGTATGGCTACACCTTC.

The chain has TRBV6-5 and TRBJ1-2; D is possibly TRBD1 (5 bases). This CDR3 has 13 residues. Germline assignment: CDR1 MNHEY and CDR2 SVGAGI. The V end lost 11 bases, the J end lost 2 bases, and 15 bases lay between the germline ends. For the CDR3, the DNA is TGTGCCGTCAAGGCAGGGATCAACTATGGCTACACCTTC. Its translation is CAVKAGINYGYTF.